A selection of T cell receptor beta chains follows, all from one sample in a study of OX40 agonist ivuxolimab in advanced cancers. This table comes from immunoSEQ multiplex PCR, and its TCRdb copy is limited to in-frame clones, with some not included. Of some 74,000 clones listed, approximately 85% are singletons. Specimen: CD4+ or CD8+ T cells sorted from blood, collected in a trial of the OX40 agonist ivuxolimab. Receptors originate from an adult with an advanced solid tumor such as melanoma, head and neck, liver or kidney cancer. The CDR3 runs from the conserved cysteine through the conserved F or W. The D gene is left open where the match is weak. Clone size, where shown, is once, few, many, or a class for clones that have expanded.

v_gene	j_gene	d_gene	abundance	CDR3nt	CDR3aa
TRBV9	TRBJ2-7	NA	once	TGTGCCAGCAGCGTAGCCCCGGCCGGGTACGAGCAGTACTTC	CASSVAPAGYEQYF
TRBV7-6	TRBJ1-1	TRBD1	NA	TGTGCCAGCAGCTTTTGGTCTCAGGGGGCCGGGAACACTGAAGCTTTCTTT	CASSFWSQGAGNTEAFF
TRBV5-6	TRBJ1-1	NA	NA	TGTGCCAGCACCACAGGGTTTGGAACTGAAGCTTTCTTT	CASTTGFGTEAFF
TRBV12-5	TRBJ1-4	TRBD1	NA	TGTGCTAGTGGTCGGGGACAGGGGAATGAAAAACTGTTTTTT	CASGRGQGNEKLFF
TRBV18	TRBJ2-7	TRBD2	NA	TGTGCCAGCTCTCCTGGACTAGCGGGCTCCTACGAGCAGTACTTC	CASSPGLAGSYEQYF
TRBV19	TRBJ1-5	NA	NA	TGTGCCAGCCGCTATCCCGCAGGCAATCAGCCCCAGCATTTT	CASRYPAGNQPQHF
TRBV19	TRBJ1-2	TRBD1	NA	TGTGCCAGTAGTGGGACAGGGAGGACCTATGGCTACACCTTC	CASSGTGRTYGYTF
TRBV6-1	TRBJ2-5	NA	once	TGTTCCAACGGTGGAGCAGGGGGGGAGACCCAGTACTTC	CSNGGAGGETQYF
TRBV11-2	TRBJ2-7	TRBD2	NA	TGTGCCAGCAGCTCCCTAGCGGGGGGGTCCTACGAGCAGTACTTC	CASSSLAGGSYEQYF
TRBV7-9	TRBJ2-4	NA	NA	TGTGCCAGCAGCCTCCCGGGGAACATTCAGTACTTC	CASSLPGNIQYF
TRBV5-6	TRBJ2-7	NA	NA	TGTGCCAGCAGCTTGGATTACTTGGTCGAGCAGTACTTC	CASSLDYLVEQYF
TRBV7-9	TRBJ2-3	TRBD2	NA	TGTGCCAGCAGCTTAGGTCGGGGGGGAGGAGATACGCAGTATTTT	CASSLGRGGGDTQYF
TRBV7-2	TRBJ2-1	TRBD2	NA	TGTGCCAGCAGCCGAGGGACTAGCGGGGGCCGCGAGCAGTTCTTC	CASSRGTSGGREQFF
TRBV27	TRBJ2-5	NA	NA	TGTGCCAGCAGTTTACAGGGAAAAGCCGGGACCCAGTACTTC	CASSLQGKAGTQYF
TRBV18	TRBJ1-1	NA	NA	TGTGCCAGCTCAGCCAGGGGAGGGGCTGAAGCTTTCTTT	CASSARGGAEAFF
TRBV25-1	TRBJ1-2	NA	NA	TGTGCCAGCAGTCATCCCTCTCCTAACTATGGCTACACCTTC	CASSHPSPNYGYTF
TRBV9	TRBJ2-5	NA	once	TGTGCCAGCAGTAGGACAGAAGAGACCCAGTACTTC	CASSRTEETQYF
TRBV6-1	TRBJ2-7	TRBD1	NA	TGTGCCAGCGGGGGACAGGGGGCGAAATCGGAGCAGTACTTC	CASGGQGAKSEQYF
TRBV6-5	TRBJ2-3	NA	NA	TGTGCCAGCAGACCCGGACGAGGTACAGATACGCAGTATTTT	CASRPGRGTDTQYF
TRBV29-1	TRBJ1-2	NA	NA	TGCAGCGTCTTAGGGGACGGCTATGGCTACACCTTC	CSVLGDGYGYTF
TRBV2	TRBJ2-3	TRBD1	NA	TGTGCCAGCGGCCCAGGGGGAGATACGCAGTATTTT	CASGPGGDTQYF
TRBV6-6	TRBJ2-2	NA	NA	TGTGCCAGCAGTTTCGGACCCACCGCCGGGGAGCTGTTTTTT	CASSFGPTAGELFF
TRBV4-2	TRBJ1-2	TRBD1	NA	TGTGCCAGCAGCCGCGAAGAGGGGGCCTGGGGCTACACCTTC	CASSREEGAWGYTF
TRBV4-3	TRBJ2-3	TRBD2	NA	TGCGCCAGCAGCCCCAGCCCCACCGGGGGGACAGATACGCAGTATTTT	CASSPSPTGGTDTQYF
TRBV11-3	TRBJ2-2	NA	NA	TGTGCCAGCAAGGAGGGCGCGGGCACCGGGGAGCTGTTTTTT	CASKEGAGTGELFF
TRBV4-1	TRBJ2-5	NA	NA	TGCGCCAGCAGCCCCTTGGGAGGAGAGACCCAGTACTTC	CASSPLGGETQYF
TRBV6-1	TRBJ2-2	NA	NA	TGTGCCAGCAGACTGTACCTACAGTACACCGGGGAGCTGTTTTTT	CASRLYLQYTGELFF
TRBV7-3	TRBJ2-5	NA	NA	TGTGCCAGCAGCTTAACCCAGGGGACCGAGACCCAGTACTTC	CASSLTQGTETQYF
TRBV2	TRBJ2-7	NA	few	TGTGCCACCAGTCTTGACTACTCCTACGAGCAGTACTTC	CATSLDYSYEQYF
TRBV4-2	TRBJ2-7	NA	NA	TGTGCCAGCAGCCAAGACAGGTACGAGCAGTACTTC	CASSQDRYEQYF
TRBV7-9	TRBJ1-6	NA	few	TGTGCCAGCAGCTTAGAGTGGAATTCACCCCTCCACTTT	CASSLEWNSPLHF
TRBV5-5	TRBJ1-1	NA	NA	TGTGCCAGCAGCTTGGTGGCGAACACTGAAGCTTTCTTT	CASSLVANTEAFF
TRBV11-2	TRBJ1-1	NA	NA	TGTGCCAGCAGCTTAGTTGGAGGGGACACTGAAGCTTTCTTT	CASSLVGGDTEAFF
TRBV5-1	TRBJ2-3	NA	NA	TGCGCCAGCAGCTTGGCCGGGTCTACAGATACGCAGTATTTT	CASSLAGSTDTQYF
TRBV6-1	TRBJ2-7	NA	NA	TGTGCCAGCAGGCGTCAAGGCCAGGGGTCCTACGAGCAGTACTTC	CASRRQGQGSYEQYF
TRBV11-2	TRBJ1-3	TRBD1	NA	TGTGCCAGCAGCTACGGACAGGGCACTGGAAACACCATATATTTT	CASSYGQGTGNTIYF
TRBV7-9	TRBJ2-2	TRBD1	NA	TGTGCCAGCAGCCATCACAAGGACAGGGGGGCCGGGGAGCTGTTTTTT	CASSHHKDRGAGELFF
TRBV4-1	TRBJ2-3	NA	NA	TGCGCCAGCAGCCAAGAGTCGCGAGGGCCAGATACGCAGTATTTT	CASSQESRGPDTQYF
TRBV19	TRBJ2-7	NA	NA	TGTGCCAGTAGTACCGGGGACACGGTGTACGAGCAGTACTTC	CASSTGDTVYEQYF
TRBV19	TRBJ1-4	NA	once	TGTGCCAGTAGTTTACAGGCAACTAATGAAAAACTGTTTTTT	CASSLQATNEKLFF
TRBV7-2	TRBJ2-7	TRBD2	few	TGTGCCAGCAGATCGGGAGGTTCATTGGGCGAGCAGTACTTC	CASRSGGSLGEQYF
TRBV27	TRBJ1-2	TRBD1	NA	TGTGCCAGCAGAACCGACAGGGAGAAAGGGGGCTACACCTTC	CASRTDREKGGYTF
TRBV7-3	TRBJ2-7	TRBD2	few	TGTGCCAGCAGCACGGGAGGTTCCCCGGTATACGAGCAGTACTTC	CASSTGGSPVYEQYF
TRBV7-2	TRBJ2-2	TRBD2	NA	TGTGCCAGCAGTCGACTAGCGGGGGGATCCACCGGGGAGCTGTTTTTT	CASSRLAGGSTGELFF
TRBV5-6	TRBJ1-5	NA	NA	TGTGCCAGCAGCGCCCTGGGGATAGGCATCCAGCATTTT	CASSALGIGIQHF
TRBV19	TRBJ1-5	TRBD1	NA	TGTGCCAGTGACCCCCGGACAGGGTACAATCAGCCCCAGCATTTT	CASDPRTGYNQPQHF
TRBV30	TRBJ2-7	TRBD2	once	TGTGCCTGGAGAGCCCGAGCGGGAGTAAAAATTGGCTCCTACGAGCAGTACTTC	CAWRARAGVKIGSYEQYF
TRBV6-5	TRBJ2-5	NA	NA	TGTGCCAGCAGTTACGCTTCAAGTGGCGGAGAGACCCAGTACTTC	CASSYASSGGETQYF
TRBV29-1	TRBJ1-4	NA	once	TGCAGCGTGGCCAGAGAGGGGGAAAAACTGTTTTTT	CSVAREGEKLFF
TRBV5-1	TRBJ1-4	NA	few	TGCGCCAGCAGCTTGGATAGTGAAAAACTGTTTTTT	CASSLDSEKLFF
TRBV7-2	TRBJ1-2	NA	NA	TGTGCCAGCAGCGCTACAGAGAACTATGGCTACACCTTC	CASSATENYGYTF
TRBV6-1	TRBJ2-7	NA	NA	TGTGCCAGCAGTGAAGCAGCTCGCTACGAGCAGTACTTC	CASSEAARYEQYF
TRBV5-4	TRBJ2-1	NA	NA	TGTGCCAGCAGCTCGAGGGGGAATGAGCAGTTCTTC	CASSSRGNEQFF
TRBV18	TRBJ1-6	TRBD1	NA	TGTGCCAGCTCACCTCAGCGGACAGGGGATTCACCCCTCCACTTT	CASSPQRTGDSPLHF
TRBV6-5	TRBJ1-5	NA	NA	TGTGCCAGCTCCGGGGCGGCTGGGGAGCCCCAGCATTTT	CASSGAAGEPQHF
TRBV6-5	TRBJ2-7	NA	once	TGTGCCAGCAGTTGGGGGGTATACGAGCAGTACTTC	CASSWGVYEQYF
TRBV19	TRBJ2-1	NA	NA	TGTGCCAGTATCCGAGGCCGGGTATACAATGAGCAGTTCTTC	CASIRGRVYNEQFF